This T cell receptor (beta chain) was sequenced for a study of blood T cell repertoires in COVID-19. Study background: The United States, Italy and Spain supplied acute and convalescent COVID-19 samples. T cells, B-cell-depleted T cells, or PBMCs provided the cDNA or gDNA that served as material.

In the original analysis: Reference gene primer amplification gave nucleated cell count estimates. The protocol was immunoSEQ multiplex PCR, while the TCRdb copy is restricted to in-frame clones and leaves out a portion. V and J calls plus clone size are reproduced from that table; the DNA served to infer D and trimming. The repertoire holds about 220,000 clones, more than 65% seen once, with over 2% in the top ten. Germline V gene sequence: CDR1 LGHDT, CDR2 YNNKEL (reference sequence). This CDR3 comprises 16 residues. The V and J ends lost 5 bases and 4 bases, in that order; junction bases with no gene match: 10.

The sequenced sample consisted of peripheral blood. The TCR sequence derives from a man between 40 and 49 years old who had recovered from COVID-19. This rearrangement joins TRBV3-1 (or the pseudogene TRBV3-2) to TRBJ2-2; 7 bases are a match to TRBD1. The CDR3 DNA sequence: TGTGCCAGCAGCGCCTACCACAGGGGTGGCACCGGGGAGCTGTTTTTT. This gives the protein CASSAYHRGGTGELFF.